This T cell receptor beta chain was captured in a study of tumor-infiltrating lymphocytes in oesophageal squamous cell carcinoma. The length of the CDR3 is 13 residues. Per germline, CDR1 LGHNA and CDR2 YNFKEQ. Trimming pared 1 base from V and 9 bases from J, leaving 10 bases between. A single record per CDR3 protein comes from TCRdb applying MiXCR to the PCR reads. The sample includes over 12,000 distinct CDR3 sequences, roughly 44% of them seen just once. The TCR was taken from a male donor with esophageal squamous cell carcinoma. The rearrangement links TRBV4-2 to TRBJ2-1, with D unresolved. The sequenced sample was blood. The CDR3 is CASSQVQAAEQFF. CDR3 sequence (DNA): TGTGCCAGCAGCCAAGTCCAGGCGGCTGAGCAGTTCTTC.